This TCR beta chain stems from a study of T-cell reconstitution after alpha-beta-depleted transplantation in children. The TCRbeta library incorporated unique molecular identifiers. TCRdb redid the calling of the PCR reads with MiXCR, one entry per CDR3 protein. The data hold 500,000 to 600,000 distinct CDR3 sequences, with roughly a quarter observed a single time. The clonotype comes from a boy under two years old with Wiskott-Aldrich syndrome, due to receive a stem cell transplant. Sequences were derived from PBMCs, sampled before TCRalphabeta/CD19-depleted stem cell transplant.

The CDR3 here is CASSAGGSRETQYF. The CDR3 bases are TGTGCCAGCAGCGCCGGGGGATCCCGGGAGACCCAGTACTTC. The chain carries TRBV7-7 and TRBJ2-5; D may be TRBD2 (6 bases). The germline CDR1 and CDR2 sequences are SSHAT and FNYEAQ (reference sequence). This CDR3 has 14 residues. Trimming cost V 5 bases and J 5 bases, with 15 bases left between them.